The clone carrying this T cell receptor beta chain was counted ten times or more. Its antigen is unidentified. This CDR3 is 13 amino acids long. The V and J ends lost 2 bases and 2 bases respectively, with 7 bases between them. Germline lookup yields CDR1 SGHTA and CDR2 FQGNSA. Individual cDNA molecules received unique molecular identifiers during library preparation. TCRdb passed the 5' RACE reads through MiXCR, listing each CDR3 protein once. This sample has more than 25,000 distinct CDR3 sequences; under 5.5% occur once, and the top ten carry around 6%. The source of the sample is a study of early T cells in non-severe SARS-CoV-2 infection. About the study: Sequenced bulk RNA came from whole blood that was unsorted, and chains were unpaired. Notes on the study in general: VDJdb matching, biased toward anti-spike CD8 responses, missed private and CD4 specificities.

The sample consisted of whole blood, taken at baseline. The receptor's source is an adult who was a healthcare worker with PCR-confirmed SARS-CoV-2 infection or an uninfected control (not recorded which). The chain uses TRBV7-2 and TRBJ2-7; no reliable D call. The CDR3 bases are TGTGCCAGCAGCTTAACCCCCCCCTACGAGCAGTACTTC. This translates into CASSLTPPYEQYF.